The 28 T cell receptor beta chains presented below share a single source sample, sequenced in a study of blood T cell repertoires in COVID-19 (dated by TCRdb to the early 2020s). The library relied on the immunoSEQ multiplex PCR assay. In its TCRdb copy, this immuneACCESS table keeps in-frame sequences only and misses some clones. Where compared with another copy, unresolved V genes explain less than half of these, and the others have no known cause. The sample yields around 70,000 clones; around 79% were counted once. More than 20% of the sample goes to the ten largest clones. Sequences were obtained from peripheral blood. The source is a man in his 60s with active or convalescent COVID-19.

J is TRBJ1-2 and V is TRBV28; D uncertain. Per the germline V gene, CDR1 is MDHEN and CDR2 is SYDVKM. V lost 3 bases and J lost 3, with 14 bases in between. CDR3 length equals 15 residues. CDR3 DNA sequence: TGTGCCAGCAGTTTCGGGTCGGCGGAATACTATGGCTACACCTTC. Protein sequence: CASSFGSAEYYGYTF.

Regarding this clone: This same CDR3 is encoded by further DNA sequences in the sample. This chain uses TRBV13 with TRBJ2-1, with TRBD2 matching 7 bases. V lost 6 bases and J lost 5; bases outside the gene matches: 7. Germline CDR1 is PRHDT and CDR2 is FYEKMQ (reference sequence). The CDR3 is 14 amino acids. This CDR3 is CASRSSGGNNEQFF. The CDR3 DNA reads TGTGCCAGCAGGTCTTCGGGGGGAAACAATGAGCAGTTCTTC.

The gene calls are TRBV27 and TRBJ2-2; 7 bases map to TRBD2. V gave up 4 bases and J gave up 5 bases; unmatched junction bases: 7. From germline, CDR1 is MNHEY and CDR2 SMNVEV (reference sequence). CDR3 length: 15 amino acids. This CDR3 reads CASSSTSYPTGELFF. CDR3 sequence (DNA): TGTGCCAGCAGTTCGACTAGCTACCCGACCGGGGAGCTGTTTTTT.

This clone has more than one count but fewer than ten. V gene TRBV7-9 combines with J gene TRBJ1-6; D is ambiguous. The ends were cut back, 2 bases at V and 5 bases at J, with 16 bases in the middle. This CDR3 contains 17 residues. Germline V gives CDR1 SEHNR, CDR2 FQNEAQ (reference sequence). CDR3 nucleotides: TGTGCCAGCAGCTTAATCTCCCGGACTAACCATAATTCACCCCTCCACTTT. Amino acids: CASSLISRTNHNSPLHF.

The CDR3 nucleotides are TGTGCCAGTAGTATGAGAGGTTCACCCCTCCACTTT. It encodes CASSMRGSPLHF. The chain links TRBV19 to TRBJ1-6; no firm D call. This CDR3 region has 12 residues. The V and J ends lost 3 bases and 9 bases respectively, with 6 bases between them. Looked up from germline, CDR1 is LNHDA and CDR2 is SQIVND (reference sequence).

The rearrangement links TRBV24-1 to TRBJ2-3; TRBD2 is a possible D gene (7 bases). Germline V lookup: CDR1 KGHDR, CDR2 SFDVKD. CDR3 length: 17 residues. V dropped 4 bases and J dropped 1 base, with 17 bases sitting between them. The CDR3 sequence: CATSDPSGGPGTDTQYF. In DNA form, the CDR3 reads TGTGCCACCAGTGACCCTTCGGGGGGCCCAGGCACAGATACGCAGTATTTT.

This clone was picked up one time. The rearrangement links TRBV18 to TRBJ2-2; 7 bases map to TRBD1. V was pared by 3 bases and J by 6 bases, with 1 base of the junction left unmatched. The CDR3 length is 13 residues. Per the germline V gene, CDR1 is KGHSH and CDR2 is LQKENI. In nucleotides, the CDR3 is TGTGCCAGCTCACCGGGGACAGCCGGGGAGCTGTTTTTT. This gives the protein CASSPGTAGELFF.

This chain joins TRBV28 and TRBJ1-5; D is ambiguous. The CDR3 spans 15 residues. The V gene's germline CDR1 is MDHEN and CDR2 SYDVKM. Trimming took off 7 bases at V and 0 bases at J, with 13 bases between the two ends. The CDR3 spells CASITQSDSNQPQHF. For the CDR3, the DNA is TGTGCCAGCATCACTCAATCTGATAGCAATCAGCCCCAGCATTTT.

The V gene is TRBV2, the J gene TRBJ1-3; D is perhaps TRBD1 (6 bases). This CDR3 has 15 residues. Trimming pared 3 bases from V and 0 bases from J, leaving 9 bases between. From germline, CDR1 is SNHLY and CDR2 FYNNEI. The CDR3 region is CASSERTDSGNTIYF. As DNA, the CDR3 is TGTGCCAGCAGTGAGCGGACAGACTCTGGAAACACCATATATTTT.

The CDR3 nucleotides are TGTGCCAGCAGCCCCTCGACAGGGTTATACACCATATATTTT. This gives the protein CASSPSTGLYTIYF. V and J are TRBV7-9 and TRBJ1-3; 7 bases agree with TRBD1. The CDR3 is 14 residues long. J gave up 8 bases and V 5 bases, and 9 bases lay outside the gene matches. The germline V gene has CDR1 SEHNR and CDR2 FQNEAQ (reference sequence).

With regard to this clone: At one end, the junction sequence differs from germline, possibly due to a read error. The chain recombines TRBV7-3 with TRBJ1-2; TRBD1 is a possible D gene (5 bases). The CDR3 spans 15 residues. From germline, CDR1 is SGHTA and CDR2 FQGTGA. The CDR3 reads CASSITGTERYGYTF. The CDR3 region has the DNA TGTGCCAGCAGCATAACCGGGACTGAACGCTATGGCTACACCTTC.

The chain couples TRBV6-5 to TRBJ1-1; 7 bases agree with TRBD1. Trimming cost V 5 bases and J 3 bases; bases outside gene matches: 3. Germline CDR1 reads MNHEY; CDR2 reads SVGAGI. This CDR3 region has 13 residues. DNA for the CDR3: TGTGCCAGCAGTCGGACAGGTTACACTGAAGCTTTCTTT. Its protein is CASSRTGYTEAFF.

The J gene is TRBJ1-5, the V gene TRBV15; TRBD1 aligns across 8 bases. V lost 3 bases and J lost 5; bases outside the gene matches: 3. Per the germline V gene, CDR1 is LNHNV and CDR2 is YYDKDF (reference sequence). The CDR3 is made up of 14 amino acids. The CDR3, as DNA: TGTGCCACCAGCAGTCAGGGGGCCCATCAGCCCCAGCATTTT. Translated: CATSSQGAHQPQHF.

This clone has a handful of counts. This chain joins TRBV15 and TRBJ1-1, with D possibly TRBD1 on 5 matching bases. Germline-derived CDR1 and CDR2 are LNHNV and YYDKDF (reference sequence). The CDR3 consists of 16 residues. Between the trimmed V and J ends, which lost 4 bases and 6 bases, there was a span of 21 bases. DNA for the CDR3: TGTGCCACCAGCAAAAAGACAGACTTACTGAAGGCTGAAGCTTTCTTT. Protein: CATSKKTDLLKAEAFF. The full variable domain, rest sourced from reference TRBV15 and TRBJ1-1, is DAMVIQNPRYQVTQFGKPVTLSCSQTLNHNVMYWYQQKSSQAPKLLFHYYDKDFNNEADTPDNFQSRRPNTSFCFLDIRSPGLGDTAMYLCATSKKTDLLKAEAFFGQGTRLTVV.

This clone was seen once. This rearrangement joins TRBV2 to TRBJ1-6; D uncertain. V lost 6 bases and J 3 bases, leaving 9 bases between the germline ends. Germline CDR1 and CDR2: SNHLY and FYNNEI. The CDR3 runs 14 residues. CDR3 region: CASRAGLYNSPLHF. As DNA, the CDR3 is TGTGCCAGCAGGGCAGGCCTCTATAATTCACCCCTCCACTTT.

J is TRBJ2-3 and V is TRBV5-4; D possibly corresponds to TRBD2 (6 bases). V lost 1 base and J 4 bases, leaving 16 bases between the germline ends. CDR1 and CDR2 from the germline V gene are SGHNT and YYREEE (reference sequence). CDR3 size: 16 residues. The CDR3, as DNA: TGTGCCAGCAGCTTGTTAACGACTAGTGATCCAGATACGCAGTATTTT. Translating gives CASSLLTTSDPDTQYF.

V gene TRBV7-9 combines with J gene TRBJ2-2; 8 nucleotides align to TRBD1. The CDR3 is 14 residues long. V gave up 3 bases and J gave up 7 bases; unmatched junction bases: 4. Germline V gene sequence: CDR1 SEHNR, CDR2 FQNEAQ (reference sequence). Here the CDR3 DNA reads TGTGCCAGCAGCTTGCAGGGGGCTGGCGGGGAGCTGTTTTTT. Protein sequence: CASSLQGAGGELFF.

The chain is built from TRBV25-1 and TRBJ1-2; D is unresolved. The CDR3 sequence is 11 residues long. Deletions cut 2 bases from V and 8 bases from J, with 6 bases between. CDR1 is MGHDK and CDR2 is SYGVNS in the germline V gene. Written as DNA, the CDR3 is TGTGCCAGCAGTGAAGTAGAAGGCTACACCTTC. Protein: CASSEVEGYTF.

The chain employs TRBV5-8 and TRBJ1-2; D ambiguous. CDR3 size: 13 residues. In germline, CDR1 is SGHTS, CDR2 YDEGEE. V lost 3 bases, J lost 7 bases, and 13 bases lay in between. The CDR3 loop is CASSWNRELGYTF. The CDR3 DNA reads TGTGCCAGCAGCTGGAACCGGGAACTTGGCTACACCTTC.

The chain employs TRBV2 and TRBJ1-2; 7 bases fit TRBD1. V dropped 2 bases and J dropped 4; count of bases not matched to a gene: 4. The CDR3 spans 14 residues. Germline-derived CDR1 and CDR2 are SNHLY and FYNNEI. CDR3 nucleotide sequence: TGTGCCAGCAGTGAATCCGGGACAGTCTATGGCTACACCTTC. Translating it yields CASSESGTVYGYTF.

This clone has more than one count but fewer than ten. The chain combines TRBV3-1 (or the pseudogene TRBV3-2) with TRBJ1-1; D is ambiguous. The CDR3 has 11 residues. Germline V gene sequence: CDR1 LGHDT, CDR2 YNNKEL (reference sequence). Trimming shortened V by 3 bases and J by 12 bases, and 11 bases separated the two germline ends. The CDR3 DNA follows: TGTGCCAGCAGCCATGCGACAAGGACTTTCTTT. Translated: CASSHATRTFF.

The chain links TRBV9 to TRBJ2-3; 14 nucleotides agree with TRBD2. The trim removed 4 bases at V and 2 bases at J, leaving 15 bases unmatched. This CDR3 has 20 amino acids. Germline V CDR1 and CDR2: SGDLS, YYNGEE. The CDR3 nucleotides are TGTGCCAGCAGCCCCCGACTAGCGGGGGGGCCCCCCACTTTCACAGATACGCAGTATTTT. Encoded protein: CASSPRLAGGPPTFTDTQYF.

The CDR3 coding sequence is TGTGCCAGCAGCGTAGAGGGGGCGCGTATAGATACGCAGTATTTT. This translates into CASSVEGARIDTQYF. The rearrangement links TRBV9 to TRBJ2-3, with 7 bases matching TRBD1. With 0 bases clipped from V and 5 bases from J, the junction kept 6 bases outside the gene matches. Germline CDR1 SGDLS, CDR2 YYNGEE. This CDR3 region has 15 residues.

J is TRBJ1-1 and V is TRBV9, with 8 bases identical to TRBD1. The CDR3 loop spans 13 amino acids. With 3 bases clipped from V and 4 bases from J, the junction kept 2 bases outside the gene matches. Germline values: CDR1 SGDLS, CDR2 YYNGEE. CDR3: CASSDTGGTEAFF. CDR3 sequence (DNA): TGTGCCAGCAGCGACACAGGGGGCACTGAAGCTTTCTTT. Drawing the rest from reference TRBV9 and TRBJ1-1, the complete variable domain is DSGVTQTPKHLITATGQRVTLRCSPRSGDLSVYWYQQSLDQGLQFLIQYYNGEERAKGNILERFSAQQFPDLHSELNLSSLELGDSALYFCASSDTGGTEAFFGQGTRLTVV.

V usage is TRBV2 and J usage is TRBJ2-3, with TRBD2 matching 7 bases. Germline V gene lookup returns CDR1 SNHLY and CDR2 FYNNEI. This CDR3 is built from 13 residues. Trimming cost V 6 bases and J 6 bases; bases outside gene matches: 6. The CDR3 spells CASRPTSVDTQYF. In nucleotides, the CDR3 is TGTGCCAGCAGGCCAACTAGCGTGGATACGCAGTATTTT. Full variable domain (missing parts from reference TRBV2 and TRBJ2-3): EPEVTQTPSHQVTQMGQEVILRCVPISNHLYFYWYRQILGQKVEFLVSFYNNEISEKSEIFDDQFSVERPDGSNFTLKIRSTKLEDSAMYFCASRPTSVDTQYFGPGTRLTVL.

J is TRBJ2-1 and V is TRBV7-8; D perhaps matches TRBD2 (5 bases). Deletions cut 3 bases from V and 1 base from J, with 10 bases between. The germline V gene encodes CDR1 SGHVS and CDR2 FQNEAQ. CDR3 size: 15 residues. The CDR3 DNA reads TGTGCCAGCAGCTTCGGGGTTAGTTCCTACAATGAGCAGTTCTTC. This codes for CASSFGVSSYNEQFF.

This chain uses TRBV11-2 with TRBJ1-6; 7 nucleotides agree with TRBD1. This CDR3 region has 15 residues. Trimming removed 1 base from V and 7 bases from J; junction bases left unmatched: 4. CDR1 is SGHAT, CDR2 FQNNGV, per germline. The CDR3 nucleotides read TGTGCCAGCAGCTTAGGGGACAGACCGAATTCACCCCTCCACTTT. This gives the protein CASSLGDRPNSPLHF.

CDR3 amino acids: CASSDPGGGDTQYF. DNA of the CDR3: TGTGCCAGCAGTGATCCGGGCGGGGGGGATACGCAGTATTTT. The J gene is TRBJ2-3, the V gene TRBV2; 8 bases are a match to TRBD2. The CDR3 sequence is 14 residues long. Germline assignment: CDR1 SNHLY and CDR2 FYNNEI. The ends lost 3 bases at V and 6 bases at J; junction bases unmatched: 5.